One sample yielded the 20 T cell receptor beta chains listed below, sequenced in a study of T cells in localized non-small cell lung cancer. The assay was immunoSEQ multiplex PCR, and TCRdb's table has in-frame clones only and misses some. The sample yields about 13,000 clones, about 86% seen once. This material consisted of peripheral blood, taken before any cancer treatment. Receptors originate from a male donor at least 60 years old with stage III lung adenocarcinoma.

The chain is built from TRBV7-6 and TRBJ1-2; D gene uncertain. This CDR3 has 13 amino acids. The germline V and J ends were trimmed by 3 bases and 8 bases, with 13 bases remaining between them. The germline gives CDR1 SGHVS, CDR2 FNYEAQ. CDR3: CASSFGNTGGYTF. CDR3 DNA sequence: TGTGCCAGCAGCTTTGGGAATACGGGGGGCTACACCTTC.

V and J are TRBV25-1 and TRBJ2-1; TRBD1 matches 7 bases. The CDR3 is 16 residues long. Germline V CDR1 and CDR2: MGHDK, SYGVNS. Losses at the gene ends were 3 bases for V and 1 base for J; bases not matched to a gene: 6. The CDR3 DNA reads TGTGCCAGCAGTGATTACCGGGACAGTTCCTACAATGAGCAGTTCTTC. This sequence encodes CASSDYRDSSYNEQFF.

The chain has TRBV30 and TRBJ2-1; 11 nucleotides match TRBD2. Germline values: CDR1 GTSNPN, CDR2 SVGIG (reference sequence). The CDR3 has 14 residues. V shed 2 bases, J shed 6 bases, and the junction held 3 bases outside the gene matches. In DNA, the CDR3 is TGTGCCTGGAGTTCTACTAGCGGGAGCAATGAGCAGTTCTTC. It yields the protein CAWSSTSGSNEQFF.

This clone was counted between two and nine times. The chain employs TRBV5-1 and TRBJ1-1; TRBD1 is a possible D gene (6 bases). There are 14 residues in the CDR3. In germline, CDR1 is SGHRS, CDR2 YFSETQ. Between the trimmed V and J ends, which lost 1 base and 4 bases, there was a span of 11 bases. Here the CDR3 reads CASSLTGSGTEAFF. The CDR3 DNA reads as TGCGCCAGCAGCTTGACAGGGTCGGGCACTGAAGCTTTCTTT.

The chain is built from TRBV4-1 and TRBJ2-2, with 14 bases fitting TRBD2. The germline V gene encodes CDR1 MGHRA and CDR2 YSYEKL. J gave up 4 bases and V 1 base, and 2 bases lay outside the gene matches. This CDR3 contains 17 residues. CDR3 amino acids: CASSQATSGRVTGELFF. The CDR3 DNA reads as TGCGCCAGCAGCCAAGCGACTAGCGGGAGGGTCACCGGGGAGCTGTTTTTT.

J is TRBJ1-2 and V is TRBV2; D remains unclear. This CDR3 is built from 13 residues. Germline V gives CDR1 SNHLY, CDR2 FYNNEI. The ends were cut back, 3 bases at V and 4 bases at J, with 9 bases in the middle. CDR3 in DNA: TGTGCCAGCAGTGAGAATACCCTCTATGGCTACACCTTC. Amino acid sequence: CASSENTLYGYTF. The full variable domain, its missing parts supplied by reference TRBV2 and TRBJ1-2, is EPEVTQTPSHQVTQMGQEVILRCVPISNHLYFYWYRQILGQKVEFLVSFYNNEISEKSEIFDDQFSVERPDGSNFTLKIRSTKLEDSAMYFCASSENTLYGYTFGSGTRLTVV.

Turning to this clone: Other DNA sequences in this specimen translate into the identical CDR3. The rearrangement uses TRBV30 and TRBJ2-7, with D hard to call. In germline, CDR1 is GTSNPN, CDR2 SVGIG (reference sequence). V lost 0 bases and J 4 bases, leaving 4 bases between the germline ends. The CDR3 is made up of 11 amino acids. The DNA of the CDR3 is TGTGCCTGGAGTGTCGGGTACGAGCAGTACTTC. As protein: CAWSVGYEQYF.

The V gene is TRBV7-9, the J gene TRBJ2-7, with D perhaps TRBD1 (5 bases). V lost 3 bases to trimming and J lost 1 base, with 7 bases between them. Germline V lookup: CDR1 SEHNR, CDR2 FQNEAQ (reference sequence). The CDR3 has 13 amino acids. The CDR3 DNA reads TGTGCCAGCAGCTTCAGACAGTCCTACGAGCAGTACTTC. Translating it yields CASSFRQSYEQYF.

The rearrangement links TRBV4-1 to TRBJ2-7; no reliable D call. CDR1 and CDR2 (germline): MGHRA, YSYEKL. V was cut by 0 bases and J by 11 bases, with 11 bases left in between. This CDR3 spans 12 amino acids. CDR3 DNA sequence: TGCGCCAGCAGCCAAGAGCTTCTACGGGAGTACTTC. Its protein is CASSQELLREYF.

In this sample, this clone turned up a few times. V and J are TRBV7-9 and TRBJ1-2; no clear D gene. Germline CDR1 and CDR2: SEHNR and FQNEAQ (reference sequence). The CDR3 consists of 13 residues. Trimming left V 2 bases short and J 7 bases short, with 11 bases between. The CDR3, as DNA: TGTGCCAGCAGCTTACTTTCCGGAAGTGGCTACACCTTC. Translated: CASSLLSGSGYTF.

This clone came up a few times. The chain couples TRBV5-1 to TRBJ2-7, with 9 positions matching TRBD1. This CDR3 is built from 12 residues. The V segment lost 7 bases and the J segment 5 bases; nucleotides outside the gene matches: 4. Per germline, CDR1 SGHRS and CDR2 YFSETQ. The CDR3 sequence is CASGTGWDEQYF. CDR3 in DNA: TGCGCCAGCGGGACAGGGTGGGACGAGCAGTACTTC.

V gene TRBV2 combines with J gene TRBJ1-1; no clear D gene. V was clipped by 5 bases and J by 7 bases, with 11 bases between them. Germline loops: CDR1 SNHLY, CDR2 FYNNEI. This CDR3 is 12 amino acids long. CDR3 in DNA: TGTGCCAGCAGTATAGGACGGAATGAAGCTTTCTTT. Translating it yields CASSIGRNEAFF.

The rearrangement uses TRBV5-1 and TRBJ2-3; D gene unclear. V was clipped by 2 bases and J by 5 bases, with 6 bases between them. Germline CDR1 reads SGHRS; CDR2 reads YFSETQ. The CDR3 consists of 12 residues. The CDR3 nucleotides read TGCGCCAGCAGCTTCGTAGAAGATACGCAGTATTTT. This translates into CASSFVEDTQYF.

The chain is built from TRBV19 and TRBJ1-5, with D uncertain. The germline V gene encodes CDR1 LNHDA and CDR2 SQIVND (reference sequence). The germline V and J ends were trimmed by 2 bases and 1 base, with 12 bases remaining between them. CDR3 length: 16 amino acids. In DNA, the CDR3 is TGTGCCAGTAGTATAAAAGGGATAGTGAGCAATCAGCCCCAGCATTTT. Residues: CASSIKGIVSNQPQHF. The full variable domain, in which reference TRBV19 and TRBJ1-5 provide the parts outside the CDR3, is DGGITQSPKYLFRKEGQNVTLSCEQNLNHDAMYWYRQDPGQGLRLIYYSQIVNDFQKGDIAEGYSVSREKKESFPLTVTSAQKNPTAFYLCASSIKGIVSNQPQHFGDGTRLSIL.

By share, this clone ranks as medium-sized. The chain combines TRBV27 with TRBJ2-7; possible D gene TRBD2, 5 bases. Germline V gene sequence: CDR1 MNHEY, CDR2 SMNVEV (reference sequence). V dropped 2 bases and J dropped 6 bases, with 14 bases sitting between them. The CDR3 length is 14 residues. CDR3 in amino acids: CASSLGSGVIEQYF. In nucleotides, the CDR3 is TGTGCCAGCAGTTTAGGGTCCGGGGTGATCGAGCAGTACTTC.

This rearrangement joins TRBV2 to TRBJ2-5; D may correspond to TRBD1 or TRBD2 (5 bases each). CDR1 and CDR2 from the germline V gene are SNHLY and FYNNEI. The ends were cut back, 4 bases at V and 0 bases at J, with 15 bases in the middle. The CDR3 loop spans 16 amino acids. CDR3 DNA sequence: TGTGCCAGCAGTGCCTCCCCGGGGCAAGACCAAGAGACCCAGTACTTC. Translating it yields CASSASPGQDQETQYF.

This chain links TRBV6-5 with TRBJ2-1; 7 bases fit TRBD2. Germline V gene lookup returns CDR1 MNHEY and CDR2 SVGAGI. V was pared by 4 bases and J by 9 bases, with 6 bases of the junction left unmatched. The CDR3 spans 13 residues. DNA of the CDR3: TGTGCCAGCAGTTCCCCCTGGGGGGGTGAGCAGTTCTTC. Translated: CASSSPWGGEQFF.

This clone was recorded only once. This chain connects TRBV7-6 to TRBJ2-1; D uncertain. This CDR3 has 14 amino acids. V lost 0 bases, J lost 7 bases, and 10 bases lay in between. CDR1 is SGHVS and CDR2 is FNYEAQ in the germline V gene. The CDR3 protein is CASSLAIRGNEQFF. CDR3 nucleotides: TGTGCCAGCAGCTTAGCGATCAGAGGTAATGAGCAGTTCTTC.

This rearrangement joins TRBV7-2 to TRBJ2-3; D is possibly TRBD2 (7 bases). The V end was cut by 5 bases, the J end by 6 bases, with 18 bases between. Germline CDR1 reads SGHTA; CDR2 reads FQGNSA. This CDR3 spans 15 amino acids. CDR3 region: CASSPQGGVQDTQYF. The CDR3 DNA reads as TGTGCCAGCAGCCCCCAAGGGGGGGTGCAGGATACGCAGTATTTT.

The chain links TRBV5-1 to TRBJ2-3, with 12 bases aligning to TRBD2. Trimming took 1 base from V and 4 from J; bases not matched to a gene: 7. CDR3 size: 17 residues. Per germline, CDR1 SGHRS and CDR2 YFSETQ. This CDR3 reads CASSLRLAGGRADTQYF. The CDR3 DNA follows: TGCGCCAGCAGCTTGCGTCTAGCGGGAGGGAGGGCAGATACGCAGTATTTT.